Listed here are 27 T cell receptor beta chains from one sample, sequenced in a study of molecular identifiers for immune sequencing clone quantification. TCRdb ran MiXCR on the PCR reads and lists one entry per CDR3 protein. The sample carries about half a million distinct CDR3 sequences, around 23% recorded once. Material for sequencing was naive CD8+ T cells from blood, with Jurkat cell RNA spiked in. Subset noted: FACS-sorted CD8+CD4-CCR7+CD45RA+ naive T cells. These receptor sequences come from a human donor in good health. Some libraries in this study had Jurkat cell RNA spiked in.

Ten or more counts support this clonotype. For the CDR3, the DNA is TGTGCCAGCAGTTTGGGGGACTTTGTAGAGACCCAGTACTTC. Translated: CASSLGDFVETQYF. The rearrangement uses TRBV12-3 or TRBV12-4 and TRBJ2-5; TRBD2 is a possible D gene (6 bases). V lost 3 bases to trimming and J lost 4 bases, with 12 bases between them. This CDR3 has 14 amino acids.

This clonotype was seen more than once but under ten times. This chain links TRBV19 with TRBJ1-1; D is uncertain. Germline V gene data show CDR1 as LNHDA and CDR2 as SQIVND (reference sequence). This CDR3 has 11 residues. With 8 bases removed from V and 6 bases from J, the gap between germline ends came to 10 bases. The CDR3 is CASLGAAEAFF. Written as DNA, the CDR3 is TGTGCCAGTCTTGGAGCGGCTGAAGCTTTCTTT. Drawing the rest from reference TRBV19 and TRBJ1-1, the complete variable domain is DGGITQSPKYLFRKEGQNVTLSCEQNLNHDAMYWYRQDPGQGLRLIYYSQIVNDFQKGDIAEGYSVSREKKESFPLTVTSAQKNPTAFYLCASLGAAEAFFGQGTRLTVV.

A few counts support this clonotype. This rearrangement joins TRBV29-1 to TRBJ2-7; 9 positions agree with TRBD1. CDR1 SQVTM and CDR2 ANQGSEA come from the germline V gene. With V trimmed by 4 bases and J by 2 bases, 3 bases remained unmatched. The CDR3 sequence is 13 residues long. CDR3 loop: CSVGGTGTYEQYF. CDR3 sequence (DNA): TGCAGCGTTGGGGGGACAGGGACCTACGAGCAGTACTTC.

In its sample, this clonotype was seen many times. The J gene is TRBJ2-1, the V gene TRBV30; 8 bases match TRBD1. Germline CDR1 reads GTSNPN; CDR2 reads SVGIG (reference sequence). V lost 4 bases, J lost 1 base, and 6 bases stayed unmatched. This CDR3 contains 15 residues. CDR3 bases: TGTGCCTGGACCCGGACAGGGAGTTCCTACAATGAGCAGTTCTTC. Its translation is CAWTRTGSSYNEQFF.

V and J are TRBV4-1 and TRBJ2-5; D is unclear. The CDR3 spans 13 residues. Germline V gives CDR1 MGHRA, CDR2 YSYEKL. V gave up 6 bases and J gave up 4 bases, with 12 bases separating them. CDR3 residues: CASRPSEAETQYF. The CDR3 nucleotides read TGCGCCAGCAGACCCTCCGAGGCAGAGACCCAGTACTTC.

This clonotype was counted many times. CDR3 sequence: CASSNRGHNQPQHF. In DNA form, the CDR3 reads TGTGCCAGCAGCAACAGGGGCCACAATCAGCCCCAGCATTTT. This chain connects TRBV27 to TRBJ1-5, with TRBD1 matching over 7 bases. V lost 6 bases to trimming and J lost 3 bases; unmatched junction nucleotides: 5. The V gene's germline CDR1 is MNHEY and CDR2 SMNVEV (reference sequence). The CDR3 is made up of 14 amino acids.

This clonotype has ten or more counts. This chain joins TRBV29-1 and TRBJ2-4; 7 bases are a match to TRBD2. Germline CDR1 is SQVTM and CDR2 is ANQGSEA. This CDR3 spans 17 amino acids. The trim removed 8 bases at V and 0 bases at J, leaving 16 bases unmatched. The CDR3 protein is CSLIMAGVLLAKNIQYF. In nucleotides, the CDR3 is TGCAGCCTCATAATGGCGGGAGTCCTTCTAGCCAAAAACATTCAGTACTTC. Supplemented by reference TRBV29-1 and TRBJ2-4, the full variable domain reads SAVISQKPSRDICQRGTSLTIQCQVDSQVTMMFWYRQQPGQSLTLIATANQGSEATYESGFVIDKFPISRPNLTFSTLTVSNMSPEDSSIYLCSLIMAGVLLAKNIQYFGAGTRLSVL.

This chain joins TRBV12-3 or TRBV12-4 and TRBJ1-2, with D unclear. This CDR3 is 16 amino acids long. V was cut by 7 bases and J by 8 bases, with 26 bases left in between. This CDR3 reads CASNPSWVRAQPGYTF. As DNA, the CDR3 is TGTGCCAGCAACCCCTCTTGGGTCAGAGCTCAGCCGGGCTACACCTTC.

The CDR3 nucleotides read TGCGCCAGCAGCTGGAGACAGGAACGGGGGGAAAAACTGTTTTTT. Protein: CASSWRQERGEKLFF. V usage is TRBV4-3 and J usage is TRBJ1-4, with a tentative D call TRBD1 (6 bases). V was cut by 5 bases and J by 8 bases, with 18 bases left in between. The CDR3 length is 15 residues. Germline V gene data show CDR1 as LGHNA and CDR2 as YSLEER.

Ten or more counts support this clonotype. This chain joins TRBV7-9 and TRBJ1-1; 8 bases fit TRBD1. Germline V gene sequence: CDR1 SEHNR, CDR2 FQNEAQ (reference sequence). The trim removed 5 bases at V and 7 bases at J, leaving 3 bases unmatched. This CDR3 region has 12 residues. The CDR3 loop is CASSQGTGEAFF. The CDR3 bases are TGTGCCAGCAGCCAGGGGACAGGTGAAGCTTTCTTT. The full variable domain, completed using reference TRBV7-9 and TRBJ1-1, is DTGVSQNPRHKITKRGQNVTFRCDPISEHNRLYWYRQTLGQGPEFLTYFQNEAQLEKSRLLSDRFSAERPKGSFSTLEIQRTEQGDSAMYLCASSQGTGEAFFGQGTRLTVV.

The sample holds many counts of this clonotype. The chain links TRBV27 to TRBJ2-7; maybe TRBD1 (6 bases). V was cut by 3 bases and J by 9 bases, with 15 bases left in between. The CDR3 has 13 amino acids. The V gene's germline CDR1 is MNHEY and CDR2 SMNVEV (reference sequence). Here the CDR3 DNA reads TGTGCCAGCAGTTTGGTGACAGGCAGGGGGCAGTACTTC. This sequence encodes CASSLVTGRGQYF.

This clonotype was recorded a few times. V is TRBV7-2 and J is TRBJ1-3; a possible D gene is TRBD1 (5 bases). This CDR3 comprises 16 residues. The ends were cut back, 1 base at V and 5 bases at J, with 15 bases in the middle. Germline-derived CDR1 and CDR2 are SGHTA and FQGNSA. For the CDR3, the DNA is TGTGCCAGCAGCTTAGGGCATAGGGGCTCGCGAAACACCATATATTTT. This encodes CASSLGHRGSRNTIYF.

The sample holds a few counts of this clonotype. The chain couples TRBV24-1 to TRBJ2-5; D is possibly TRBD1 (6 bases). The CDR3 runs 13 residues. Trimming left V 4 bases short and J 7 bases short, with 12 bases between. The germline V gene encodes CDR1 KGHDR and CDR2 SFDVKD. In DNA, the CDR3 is TGTGCCACCAGTGACCACAGGGTAGTGACCCAGTACTTC. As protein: CATSDHRVVTQYF.

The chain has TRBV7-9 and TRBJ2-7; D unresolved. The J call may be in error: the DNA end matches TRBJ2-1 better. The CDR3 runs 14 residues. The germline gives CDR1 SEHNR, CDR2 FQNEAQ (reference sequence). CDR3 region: CASSLVAKSYEQFF. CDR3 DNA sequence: TGTGCCAGCAGCTTAGTCGCTAAGTCCTACGAGCAGTTCTTC.

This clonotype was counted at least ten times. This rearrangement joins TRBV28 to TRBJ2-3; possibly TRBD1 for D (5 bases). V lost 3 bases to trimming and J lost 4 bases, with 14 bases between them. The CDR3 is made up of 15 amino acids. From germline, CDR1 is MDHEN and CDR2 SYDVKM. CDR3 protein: CASSFVPGLADTQYF. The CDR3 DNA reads TGTGCCAGCAGTTTCGTTCCAGGGTTGGCAGATACGCAGTATTTT.

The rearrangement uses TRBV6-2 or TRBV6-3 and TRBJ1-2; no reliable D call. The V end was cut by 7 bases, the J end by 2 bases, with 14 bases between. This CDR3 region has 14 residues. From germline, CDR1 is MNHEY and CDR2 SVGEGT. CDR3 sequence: CASTSDPTNYGYTF. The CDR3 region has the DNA TGTGCCAGCACCTCGGACCCAACGAACTATGGCTACACCTTC.

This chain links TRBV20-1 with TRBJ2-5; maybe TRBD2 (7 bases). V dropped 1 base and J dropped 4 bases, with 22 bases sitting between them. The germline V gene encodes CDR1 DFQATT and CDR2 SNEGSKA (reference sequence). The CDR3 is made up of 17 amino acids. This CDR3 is CSARATGRALVPETQYF. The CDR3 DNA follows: TGCAGTGCTAGAGCCACAGGGAGGGCCTTGGTACCAGAGACCCAGTACTTC.

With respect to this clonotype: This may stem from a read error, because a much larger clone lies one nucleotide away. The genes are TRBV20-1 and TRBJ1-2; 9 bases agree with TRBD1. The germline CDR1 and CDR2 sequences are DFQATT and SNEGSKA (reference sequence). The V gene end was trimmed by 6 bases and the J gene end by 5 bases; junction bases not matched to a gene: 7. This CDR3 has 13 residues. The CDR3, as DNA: TGCAGTGCGCGTGGACAGGGGAGGTATGGCTACACCTTC. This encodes CSARGQGRYGYTF.

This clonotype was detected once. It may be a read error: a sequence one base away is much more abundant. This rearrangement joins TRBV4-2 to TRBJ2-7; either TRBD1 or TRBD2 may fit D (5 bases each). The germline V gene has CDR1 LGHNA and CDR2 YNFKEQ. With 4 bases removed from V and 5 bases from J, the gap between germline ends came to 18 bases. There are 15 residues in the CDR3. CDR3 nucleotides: TGTGCCAGCAGCCCGACCGGGACGGGGACCGACGAGCAGTACTTC. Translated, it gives CASSPTGTGTDEQYF.

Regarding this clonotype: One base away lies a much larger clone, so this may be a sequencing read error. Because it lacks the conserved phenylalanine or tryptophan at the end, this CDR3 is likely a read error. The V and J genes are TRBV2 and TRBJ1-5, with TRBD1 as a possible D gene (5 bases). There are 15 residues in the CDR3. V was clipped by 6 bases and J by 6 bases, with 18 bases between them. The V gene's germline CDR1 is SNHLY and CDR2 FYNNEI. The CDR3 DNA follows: TGTGCCAGCAGGGCGGGACTGGCTTCGGGTCAGCCCCAGCATCTT. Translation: CASRAGLASGQPQHL.

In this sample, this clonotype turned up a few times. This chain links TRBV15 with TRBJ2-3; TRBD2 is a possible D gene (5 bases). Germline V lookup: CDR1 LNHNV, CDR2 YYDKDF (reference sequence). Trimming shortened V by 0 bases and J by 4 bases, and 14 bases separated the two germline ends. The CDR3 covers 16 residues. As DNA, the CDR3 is TGTGCCACCAGCAGAGATCGGGCGGGTGGCTCAGATACGCAGTATTTT. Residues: CATSRDRAGGSDTQYF.

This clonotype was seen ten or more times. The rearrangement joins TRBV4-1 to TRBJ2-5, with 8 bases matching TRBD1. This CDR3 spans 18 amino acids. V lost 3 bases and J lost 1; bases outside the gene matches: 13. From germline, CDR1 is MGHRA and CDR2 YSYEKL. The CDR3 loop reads CASSHDMQGALIQETQYF. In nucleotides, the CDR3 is TGCGCCAGCAGCCATGATATGCAGGGGGCCCTCATCCAAGAGACCCAGTACTTC.

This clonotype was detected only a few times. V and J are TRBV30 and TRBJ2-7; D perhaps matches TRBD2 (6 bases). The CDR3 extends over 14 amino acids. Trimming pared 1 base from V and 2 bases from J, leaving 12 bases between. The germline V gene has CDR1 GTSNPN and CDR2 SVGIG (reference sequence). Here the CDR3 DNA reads TGTGCCTGGAGTGAGCTCGGGGGAGCCTACGAGCAGTACTTC. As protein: CAWSELGGAYEQYF.

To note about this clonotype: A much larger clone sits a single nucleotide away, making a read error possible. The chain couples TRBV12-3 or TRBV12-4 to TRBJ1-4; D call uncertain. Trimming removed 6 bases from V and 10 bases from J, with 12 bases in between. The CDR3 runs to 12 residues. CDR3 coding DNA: TGTGCCAGCAGACACGGATGGGGAAAACTGTTTTTT. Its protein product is CASRHGWGKLFF.

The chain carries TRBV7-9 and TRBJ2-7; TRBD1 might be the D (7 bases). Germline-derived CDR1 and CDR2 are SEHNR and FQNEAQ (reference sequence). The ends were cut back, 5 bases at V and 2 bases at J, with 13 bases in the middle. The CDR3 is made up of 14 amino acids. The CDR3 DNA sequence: TGTGCCAGCAGCAGGGGGGACAGACCCTACGAGCAGTACTTC. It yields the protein CASSRGDRPYEQYF.

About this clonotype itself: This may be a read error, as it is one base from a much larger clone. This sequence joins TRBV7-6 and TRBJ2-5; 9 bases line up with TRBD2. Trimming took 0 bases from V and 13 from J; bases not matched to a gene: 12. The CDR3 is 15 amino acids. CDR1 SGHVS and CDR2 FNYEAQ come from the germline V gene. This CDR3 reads CASSLASGGPAALYF. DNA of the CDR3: TGTGCCAGCAGCTTAGCTAGCGGGGGACCCGCGGCCCTGTACTTC.

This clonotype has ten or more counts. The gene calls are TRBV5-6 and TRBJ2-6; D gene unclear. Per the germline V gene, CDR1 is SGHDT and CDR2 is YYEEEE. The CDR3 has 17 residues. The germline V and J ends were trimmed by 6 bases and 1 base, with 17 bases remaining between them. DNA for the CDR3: TGTGCCAGCACCCAGGCCCCGACTCTATCTGGGGCCAACGTCCTGACTTTC. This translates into CASTQAPTLSGANVLTF.